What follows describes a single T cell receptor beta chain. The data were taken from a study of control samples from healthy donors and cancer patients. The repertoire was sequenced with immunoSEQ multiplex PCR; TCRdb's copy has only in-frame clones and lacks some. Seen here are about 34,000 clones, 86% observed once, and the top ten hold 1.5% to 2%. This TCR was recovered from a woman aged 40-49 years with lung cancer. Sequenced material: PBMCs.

CDR3 coding DNA: TGCGCCAGCAGCCCCCCCCTGGGGGGGGGAGACTACGAGCAGTACTTC. Protein: CASSPPLGGGDYEQYF. The J gene is TRBJ2-7, the V gene TRBV5-1; TRBD2 agrees at 7 bases. This CDR3 region has 16 residues. V dropped 4 bases and J dropped 3; count of bases not matched to a gene: 13. Germline CDR1 SGHRS, CDR2 YFSETQ.